This T cell receptor (beta chain) was sequenced for a study of cytomegalovirus exposure and HLA in healthy donors. In the study overall: From donors who were HLA-typed, an early data release held about 85 million unique TCRs.

Findings and limits, study-wide: In a later analysis, across HLA loci, associated TCR counts were highest for DRB1, lowest for HLA-C. The authors later linked a missense DCLRE1C variant to TCR beta V- and J-gene trimming.

This clone was observed a few times. Its antigen remains unidentified. The PCR made use of 60 Vbeta and 13 Jbeta primers. Clones were sequenced by immunoSEQ multiplex PCR, and TCRdb holds only the in-frame ones, with some missing. The sample has roughly 150,000 clones; approximately 79% are singletons. The germline V gene encodes CDR1 GTSNPN and CDR2 SVGIG (reference sequence). The V and J ends lost 0 bases and 3 bases respectively, with 12 bases between them. This CDR3 spans 15 amino acids. The source of this sequence is a woman aged 50 to 60 in good health and CMV-seropositive. The chain is built from TRBV30 and TRBJ1-5; D gene unclear. Source material: PBMCs. The CDR3 DNA reads as TGTGCCTGGAGTGTATCCTCACGGGTCAATCAGCCCCAGCATTTT. As protein: CAWSVSSRVNQPQHF.